This is a list of T cell receptor beta chains from one sample in a study of blood T cells in healthy people across ages. Each CDR3 protein is one row after TCRdb ran MiXCR on the 5' RACE reads. The sample lists more than 650,000 distinct CDR3 sequences, 20% to 25% occurring once. The specimen was blood. Source of these receptors: a man in his 70s in good health. Each CDR3 is given with its conserved first and last residue. Fields, in order: D gene, V gene, clone size, J gene, CDR3 protein, CDR3 DNA. A D gene is named only where the DNA matches it firmly. Clone sizes are given selectively: once, few, many, or a class where the clone is expanded.

>NA|TRBV7-6|few|TRBJ1-3
CASSLAGTDSGNTIYF
TGTGCCAGCAGCTTAGCGGGAACAGACTCTGGAAACACCATATATTTT
>TRBD2|TRBV9|NA|TRBJ2-5
CASSGGLAGVETQYF
TGTGCCAGCAGCGGGGGACTAGCGGGAGTTGAGACCCAGTACTTC
>TRBD2|TRBV12-3/TRBV12-4|NA|TRBJ2-5
CASTYPGGTSDQETQYF
TGTGCCAGCACCTACCCAGGAGGGACTAGCGACCAAGAGACCCAGTACTTC
>NA|TRBV18|few|TRBJ2-6
CASSPTLSGANVLTF
TGTGCCAGCTCTCCCACGCTCTCTGGGGCCAACGTCCTGACTTTC
>NA|TRBV20-1|NA|TRBJ2-7
CSAGPNGYEQYF
TGCAGTGCTGGACCTAATGGCTACGAGCAGTACTTC
>NA|TRBV12-3/TRBV12-4|few|TRBJ1-1
CASSQTGPGAPFF
TGTGCCAGCAGCCAGACCGGGCCCGGGGCTCCTTTCTTT
>TRBD2|TRBV3-1|few|TRBJ2-3
CASSQVSGGHRSDTQYF
TGTGCCAGCAGCCAAGTCTCGGGGGGGCACCGTTCCGATACGCAGTATTTT
>NA|TRBV5-1|few|TRBJ1-1
CASKLSGANTEAFF
TGCGCCAGTAAGCTCTCGGGGGCGAACACTGAAGCTTTCTTT
>NA|TRBV5-1|many|TRBJ2-1
CASSFLPIGEQFF
TGCGCCAGCAGCTTCCTGCCTATTGGTGAGCAGTTCTTC
>NA|TRBV20-1|few|TRBJ2-3
CSARPDEDTQYF
TGCAGTGCTAGACCCGACGAAGATACGCAGTATTTT
>NA|TRBV6-1|NA|TRBJ2-3
CASGIDLVDTQYF
TGTGCCAGCGGAATTGACCTGGTCGATACGCAGTATTTT
>TRBD1|TRBV3-1|NA|TRBJ1-1
CASSFKQGGGTEAFF
TGTGCCAGCAGCTTCAAACAGGGGGGAGGTACTGAAGCTTTCTTT
>TRBD1|TRBV12-3/TRBV12-4|NA|TRBJ2-3
CASSDGTGLSADTEYF
TGTGCCAGCAGCGATGGGACAGGTCTTAGCGCAGATACGGAGTATTTT
>TRBD2|TRBV7-3|NA|TRBJ2-3
CASSLTGTSGLASTDTQYF
TGTGCCAGCAGCTTAACGGGGACTAGCGGCCTTGCTAGCACAGATACGCAGTATTTT
>NA|TRBV10-3|NA|TRBJ1-2
CAINPNRDYGYTF
TGTGCCATCAACCCTAACAGGGACTATGGCTACACCTTC
>TRBD1|TRBV12-3/TRBV12-4|once|TRBJ2-1
CASSSPDRDGNEQFF
TGTGCCAGCAGTTCTCCGGACAGGGATGGTAATGAGCAGTTCTTC
>TRBD2|TRBV9|NA|TRBJ2-7
CASSTMTSGDEQYF
TGTGCCAGCAGCACCATGACTAGCGGGGACGAGCAGTACTTC
>NA|TRBV15|few|TRBJ1-1
CATSREIRTLKVNTEAFF
TGTGCCACCAGCAGAGAGATAAGGACACTCAAAGTGAACACTGAAGCTTTCTTT
>NA|TRBV20-1|few|TRBJ1-5
CSASPAVYQPQHF
TGCAGTGCTAGCCCCGCAGTCTATCAGCCCCAGCATTTT
>TRBD1|TRBV10-3|NA|TRBJ1-2
CAISPQGADYGYTF
TGTGCCATCAGTCCCCAGGGGGCGGACTATGGCTACACCTTC
>NA|TRBV6-5|NA|TRBJ2-7
CASTEGVSYEQYF
TGTGCCAGCACGGAGGGGGTCTCCTACGAGCAGTACTTC
>NA|TRBV3-1|many|TRBJ1-6
CASSPLGANSPLHF
TGTGCCAGCAGCCCCTTGGGCGCAAATTCACCCCTCCACTTT
>TRBD1|TRBV6-5|NA|TRBJ2-6
CASSYSTGVFSGANVLTF
TGTGCCAGCAGTTACTCGACAGGGGTTTTCTCTGGGGCCAACGTCCTGACTTTC
>TRBD1|TRBV3-1|few|TRBJ2-5
CASSQGTRTGKETQYF
TGTGCCAGCAGCCAGGGGACACGGACAGGGAAAGAGACCCAGTACTTC
>NA|TRBV7-3|NA|TRBJ2-1
CASSFREKRSAYGNEQFF
TGTGCCAGCAGCTTCCGGGAGAAGCGGTCGGCATACGGTAATGAGCAGTTCTTC
>TRBD1|TRBV6-2/TRBV6-3|few|TRBJ1-2
CASSPGTGLYGYTF
TGTGCCAGCAGCCCCGGGACAGGTCTATATGGCTACACCTTC
>TRBD2|TRBV6-5|few|TRBJ2-3
CASSYVSSGTSTDTQYF
TGTGCCAGCAGTTACGTGTCTAGCGGGACCAGCACAGATACGCAGTATTTT
>TRBD1|TRBV7-2|NA|TRBJ1-2
CASSFPGQGARYGYTF
TGTGCCAGCAGCTTCCCGGGACAGGGGGCGCGATATGGCTACACCTTC
>TRBD1|TRBV20-1|NA|TRBJ1-2
CSANPGQGAGYTF
TGCAGTGCCAATCCGGGACAGGGGGCCGGCTACACCTTC
>NA|TRBV5-1|NA|TRBJ2-6
CASSQLRGRGANVLTF
TGCGCCAGCAGCCAACTCCGGGGTCGTGGGGCCAACGTCCTGACTTTC
>TRBD2|TRBV29-1|NA|TRBJ2-5
CSVEERLAADQETQYF
TGCAGCGTTGAAGAGCGACTAGCGGCAGACCAAGAGACCCAGTACTTC
>NA|TRBV2|NA|TRBJ2-1
CASIETSFFNEQFF
TGTGCCAGCATCGAAACTAGCTTTTTCAATGAGCAGTTCTTC
>TRBD2|TRBV7-2|NA|TRBJ2-3
CASSSGTSGYTDTQYF
TGTGCCAGCAGCTCGGGGACTAGCGGTTACACAGATACGCAGTATTTT
>NA|TRBV5-5|many|TRBJ2-5
CASSLGDSVQETQYF
TGTGCCAGCAGCTTGGGTGACAGTGTACAAGAGACCCAGTACTTC
>NA|TRBV29-1|NA|TRBJ2-2
CSGGEGNTGELFF
TGCAGCGGGGGGGAAGGCAACACCGGGGAGCTGTTTTTT
>NA|TRBV24-1|NA|TRBJ2-3
CATSDFSAGGLHTQYF
TGTGCCACCAGTGATTTCTCGGCAGGGGGGCTCCATACGCAGTATTTT
>TRBD2|TRBV28|few|TRBJ2-5
CASSLRTLAGRQETQYF
TGTGCCAGCAGTTTGCGGACACTAGCGGGAAGGCAAGAGACCCAGTACTTC
>TRBD2|TRBV7-2|NA|TRBJ2-1
CASSQTSGATSYNEQFF
TGTGCCAGCAGCCAGACTAGCGGGGCCACCTCCTACAATGAGCAGTTCTTC
>NA|TRBV29-1|NA|TRBJ2-1
CSVQGTGTYNEQFF
TGCAGCGTTCAAGGAACAGGTACCTACAATGAGCAGTTCTTC
>NA|TRBV6-5|NA|TRBJ2-1
CASSYRRPRGGNEQFF
TGTGCCAGCAGTTACCGTCGACCCAGGGGGGGCAATGAGCAGTTCTTC
>TRBD2|TRBV6-6|NA|TRBJ2-5
CASSYSSSGFRETQYF
TGTGCCAGCAGTTACTCGTCTAGCGGGTTCCGGGAGACCCAGTACTTC
>NA|TRBV7-8|few|TRBJ2-1
CASSLSAFYNEQFF
TGTGCCAGCAGCTTATCAGCGTTCTACAATGAGCAGTTCTTC
>TRBD1|TRBV29-1|few|TRBJ2-7
CSVGTGGPREQYF
TGCAGCGTTGGGACAGGGGGTCCGAGGGAGCAGTACTTC
>NA|TRBV21-1|NA|TRBJ1-4
CASSKGAGLNEKLFF
TGTGCCAGCAGCAAAGGGGCGGGCTTAAATGAAAAACTGTTTTTT
>NA|TRBV5-1|NA|TRBJ2-5
CASSLGPFYQETQYF
TGCGCCAGCAGCTTGGGACCCTTTTACCAAGAGACCCAGTACTTC
>NA|TRBV4-3|NA|TRBJ1-4
CASSPVAANEKLFF
TGCGCCAGCAGCCCCGTCGCCGCTAATGAAAAACTGTTTTTT
>TRBD2|TRBV18|many|TRBJ2-1
CASSPPTSGRNEQFF
TGTGCCAGCTCACCACCGACTAGCGGGAGGAATGAGCAGTTCTTC
>NA|TRBV18|few|TRBJ2-5
CASSPMLGRETQYF
TGTGCCAGCTCACCGATGTTGGGGAGGGAGACCCAGTACTTC
>NA|TRBV6-5|few|TRBJ1-1
CASSTNSNTEAFF
TGTGCCAGCAGTACGAACAGCAACACTGAAGCTTTCTTT
>NA|TRBV6-5|NA|TRBJ2-3
CASSRNQAGTQYF
TGTGCCAGCAGCCGCAACCAAGCGGGTACGCAGTATTTT
>NA|TRBV20-1|NA|TRBJ1-5
CSARGPEWDSNQPQHF
TGCAGTGCTAGGGGACCCGAATGGGATAGCAATCAGCCCCAGCATTTT
>TRBD1|TRBV6-1|few|TRBJ1-5
CASSELGTGKRADQPQHF
TGTGCCAGCAGTGAACTCGGGACAGGCAAAAGGGCGGACCAGCCCCAGCATTTT